The 20 T cell receptor beta chains given below trace back to one sample, sequenced in a study of blood T cell repertoires in COVID-19. Using immunoSEQ multiplex PCR, the repertoire was profiled, and TCRdb retains in-frame clones only, with some absent. The data contain roughly 330,000 clones, approximately 87% of them seen just once; the ten biggest clones take up approximately 4%. Sample: peripheral blood. All receptors derive from a woman aged 50 to 65 with active or convalescent COVID-19.

The chain carries TRBV7-9 and TRBJ1-1; 7 nucleotides line up with TRBD1. The ends lost 5 bases at V and 5 bases at J; junction bases unmatched: 8. This CDR3 has 14 residues. Germline loops: CDR1 SEHNR, CDR2 FQNEAQ (reference sequence). The CDR3 here is CASSPDRVETEAFF. The CDR3 nucleotides read TGTGCCAGCAGCCCTGACAGGGTAGAAACTGAAGCTTTCTTT.

The chain uses TRBV5-4 and TRBJ2-7, with 9 bases that match TRBD1. The germline V gene has CDR1 SGHNT and CDR2 YYREEE (reference sequence). V shed 0 bases, J shed 5 bases, and the junction held 6 bases outside the gene matches. This CDR3 contains 15 residues. In nucleotides, the CDR3 is TGTGCCAGCAGCTTGGCCGGGACAGGGTGGGACGAGCAGTACTTC. Translating it yields CASSLAGTGWDEQYF.

This clone has just one count. The chain employs TRBV18 and TRBJ1-1, with TRBD1 as a possible D gene (5 bases). The CDR3 is 15 amino acids. Germline V gene lookup returns CDR1 KGHSH and CDR2 LQKENI. V gave up 0 bases and J gave up 7 bases, with 15 bases separating them. CDR3 nucleotides: TGTGCCAGCTCACCACCGAACGGGGGATTTGGTGAAGCTTTCTTT. Translating it yields CASSPPNGGFGEAFF.

Comment on this clone: At the DNA level, this CDR3 is encoded by other sequences in the same sample as well. The gene calls are TRBV6-6 and TRBJ1-2; D is unresolved. CDR1 is MNHNY and CDR2 is SVGAGI in the germline V gene (reference sequence). V was pared by 5 bases and J by 4 bases, with 8 bases between. The CDR3 loop spans 12 amino acids. CDR3 loop: CASSTGGYGYTF. CDR3 nucleotide sequence: TGTGCCAGCAGTACGGGAGGCTATGGCTACACCTTC.

This chain uses TRBV7-8 with TRBJ1-2; TRBD1 aligns across 9 bases. The CDR3 contains 15 residues. Per the germline V gene, CDR1 is SGHVS and CDR2 is FQNEAQ. The trim removed 4 bases at V and 1 base at J, leaving 4 bases unmatched. The CDR3: CASSSSTGGNYGYTF. CDR3 bases: TGTGCCAGCAGCTCGTCGACAGGGGGTAACTATGGCTACACCTTC.

V and J are TRBV4-3 and TRBJ1-1; D is undetermined. The CDR3 is 14 residues long. Trimming shortened V by 0 bases and J by 5 bases, and 10 bases separated the two germline ends. Looked up from germline, CDR1 is LGHNA and CDR2 is YSLEER. This chain's CDR3 is CASSQDGQVTEAFF. The DNA for the CDR3 is TGCGCCAGCAGCCAAGATGGGCAGGTGACTGAAGCTTTCTTT.

This clone was detected only once. DNA for the CDR3: TGTGCCAGCAGTGTGATCGCGACAGGCTCTGGAAACACCATATATTTT. Encoded protein: CASSVIATGSGNTIYF. The V call is TRBV6-1, the J call TRBJ1-3; a possible D gene is TRBD1 (6 bases). The CDR3 contains 16 residues. Trimming took off 4 bases at V and 0 bases at J, with 13 bases between the two ends. Germline lookup yields CDR1 MNHNS and CDR2 SASEGT.

The chain links TRBV5-6 to TRBJ1-5; no definite D call. V was shortened by 0 bases and J by 5 bases, with 9 bases between the two germline ends. CDR1 and CDR2 (germline): SGHDT, YYEEEE. This CDR3 has 14 residues. The CDR3 nucleotides are TGTGCCAGCAGCTTGGGCAGGCTACATCAGCCCCAGCATTTT. It translates to CASSLGRLHQPQHF.

The rearrangement joins TRBV5-1 to TRBJ2-1, with TRBD2 matching over 10 bases. The J segment lost 10 bases and the V segment lost 2 bases, leaving 12 bases of the junction unmatched. CDR3 length: 16 amino acids. The germline CDR1 and CDR2 sequences are SGHRS and YFSETQ. CDR3 residues: CASSFLLAGTTGEQFF. CDR3 nucleotide sequence: TGCGCCAGCAGCTTCTTACTAGCGGGGACCACGGGGGAGCAGTTCTTC.

V usage is TRBV19 and J usage is TRBJ2-7; D may be TRBD1 (7 bases). Per the germline V gene, CDR1 is LNHDA and CDR2 is SQIVND (reference sequence). Trimming pared 7 bases from V and 0 bases from J, leaving 13 bases between. CDR3 length equals 14 residues. The CDR3 loop reads CASKDRRASYEQYF. The CDR3 nucleotides read TGTGCCAGTAAGGACAGGAGGGCCTCCTACGAGCAGTACTTC.

The chain has TRBV12-5 and TRBJ1-2; 8 bases match TRBD1. The CDR3 loop spans 13 amino acids. J lost 8 bases, V lost 5 bases, and 7 bases had no gene match. The germline CDR1 and CDR2 sequences are LGHNT and FRNRAP. This chain's CDR3 is CASGPQGAGGYTF. The CDR3 bases are TGTGCTAGTGGTCCCCAGGGGGCAGGAGGCTACACCTTC.

The table lists this clone with a count of one. The chain recombines TRBV25-1 with TRBJ2-5, with TRBD2 identical over 10 bases. CDR1 is MGHDK, CDR2 SYGVNS, per germline. Trimming took 3 bases from V and 5 from J; bases not matched to a gene: 6. The CDR3 sequence is 15 residues long. CDR3 loop: CASSDPGLALETQYF. The CDR3 DNA is TGTGCCAGCAGTGACCCGGGACTAGCGCTGGAGACCCAGTACTTC.

The rearrangement uses TRBV4-3 and TRBJ2-5; TRBD2 agrees at 10 bases. This CDR3 has 15 amino acids. The V segment lost 1 base and the J segment 2 bases; nucleotides outside the gene matches: 1. CDR1 and CDR2 (germline): LGHNA, YSLEER. CDR3 protein: CASSQGSGGQETQYF. As DNA, the CDR3 is TGCGCCAGCAGCCAAGGTAGCGGGGGGCAAGAGACCCAGTACTTC.

CDR3 amino acids: CASSLDGQGPNGYTF. CDR3 nucleotide sequence: TGCGCCAGCAGCTTGGATGGACAGGGCCCGAATGGCTACACCTTC. The chain employs TRBV5-1 and TRBJ1-2; 8 nucleotides align to TRBD1. This CDR3 region has 15 residues. V was clipped by 0 bases and J by 6 bases; unmatched bases: 7. Looked up from germline, CDR1 is SGHRS and CDR2 is YFSETQ.

The rearrangement uses TRBV7-2 and TRBJ2-2; D remains ambiguous. This CDR3 spans 11 amino acids. Germline V gene sequence: CDR1 SGHTA, CDR2 FQGNSA. Trimming removed 5 bases from V and 9 bases from J, with 7 bases in between. The CDR3 loop is CASSPVRELFF. In DNA, the CDR3 is TGTGCCAGCAGCCCTGTCCGGGAGCTGTTTTTT.

The rearrangement joins TRBV25-1 to TRBJ2-4; D possibly corresponds to TRBD2 (5 bases). This CDR3 region has 15 residues. V gave up 1 base and J gave up 1 base, with 8 bases separating them. Germline CDR1 MGHDK, CDR2 SYGVNS. In nucleotides, the CDR3 is TGTGCCAGCAGTGAATCCGGGATGGCCAAAAACATTCAGTACTTC. It codes for CASSESGMAKNIQYF.

This clone was seen once. The chain has TRBV27 and TRBJ1-1; TRBD1 matches 8 bases. Germline values: CDR1 MNHEY, CDR2 SMNVEV (reference sequence). V shed 6 bases, J shed 2 bases, and the junction held 8 bases outside the gene matches. This CDR3 is 15 amino acids long. CDR3 DNA sequence: TGTGCCAGCAGCCGACACGGACAGGGAAACACTGAAGCTTTCTTT. Its protein product is CASSRHGQGNTEAFF.

This sequence joins TRBV5-1 and TRBJ1-2, with 9 bases that match TRBD1. The trim removed 4 bases at V and 8 bases at J, leaving 12 bases unmatched. This CDR3 contains 15 residues. From germline, CDR1 is SGHRS and CDR2 YFSETQ. The CDR3 DNA sequence: TGCGCCAGCAGCCGTACCGGGACAGGGATTCTCGGCTACACCTTC. Its translation: CASSRTGTGILGYTF.

The V and J genes are TRBV5-4 and TRBJ1-4; D perhaps matches TRBD1 (6 bases). V was trimmed by 1 base and J by 8 bases, leaving 12 bases between them. The CDR3 contains 14 residues. Germline-derived CDR1 and CDR2 are SGHNT and YYREEE (reference sequence). DNA for the CDR3: TGTGCCAGCAGCTTGTGGGGGCCGGGCGAAAAACTGTTTTTT. This sequence encodes CASSLWGPGEKLFF.

The chain recombines TRBV5-4 with TRBJ2-1, with a weak D call TRBD2 (6 bases). CDR3 length: 12 amino acids. CDR1 and CDR2 from the germline V gene are SGHNT and YYREEE (reference sequence). Trimming cost V 5 bases and J 10 bases, with 13 bases left between them. The CDR3 DNA sequence: TGTGCCAGCAGTTCTATCGGGAGAGAGCAGTTCTTC. It translates to CASSSIGREQFF. The complete variable domain, with remaining parts taken from reference TRBV5-4 and TRBJ2-1, reads ETGVTQSPTHLIKTRGQQVTLRCSSQSGHNTVSWYQQALGQGPQFIFQYYREEENGRGNFPPRFSGLQFPNYSSELNVNALELDDSALYLCASSSIGREQFFGPGTRLTVL.